The rows below give T cell receptor beta chains drawn from one sample of a study of PD-1 blockade in classical Hodgkin lymphoma. Repertoires were generated with immunoSEQ multiplex PCR, while TCRdb's copy carries only in-frame clones and drops some. In the table there are 100,000 or so clones, around nine tenths of which are singletons. Here the sequenced sample was peripheral blood mononuclear cells (PBMCs), taken before the fourth cycle of nivolumab. The source of these receptors is a human donor with classical Hodgkin lymphoma. The CDR3 runs from the conserved cysteine through the conserved F or W. D genes are given only for firm matches. Some rows mark clone size as missing; the rest say once, few, many or name a class of expanded clone.

>TRBV9|18|-|TRBJ2-3|-
CASSQSRLGGPNTDTQYF
TGTGCCAGCAGCCAATCCCGGTTGGGAGGACCAAACACAGATACGCAGTATTTT
>TRBV6-5|13|-|TRBJ1-2|TRBD1
CASTGQGRYGYTF
TGTGCCAGCACCGGACAGGGTCGGTATGGCTACACCTTC
>TRBV7-9|13|-|TRBJ1-1|-
CASKDIGNTEAFF
TGTGCCAGCAAGGACATAGGGAACACTGAAGCTTTCTTT
>TRBV5-6|15|-|TRBJ2-7|-
CASSSGDLLFYEQYF
TGTGCCAGCAGCTCGGGGGATTTATTGTTCTACGAGCAGTACTTC
>TRBV7-8|13|-|TRBJ1-1|-
CASSSRDISEAFF
TGTGCCAGCAGCTCGCGAGACATCTCTGAAGCTTTCTTT
>TRBV6-1|15|-|TRBJ2-5|TRBD2
CASSESLAGRETQYF
TGTGCCAGCAGTGAAAGCCTAGCGGGAAGGGAGACCCAGTACTTC
>TRBV10-2|15|-|TRBJ2-2|TRBD2
CASSDGAGGTGELFF
TGCGCCAGCAGTGATGGGGCGGGAGGCACCGGGGAGCTGTTTTTT
>TRBV5-5|15|-|TRBJ1-3|TRBD1
CASSPQGVAGNTIYF
TGTGCCAGCAGCCCCCAGGGGGTGGCGGGAAACACCATATATTTT
>TRBV10-3|14|-|TRBJ1-1|-
CAISESTVNTEAFF
TGTGCCATCAGTGAGTCAACAGTGAACACTGAAGCTTTCTTT
>TRBV10-1|14|-|TRBJ2-1|-
CASSESLSYNEQFF
TGCGCCAGCAGTGAGAGTCTCAGCTACAATGAGCAGTTCTTC
>TRBV19|17|-|TRBJ2-3|-
CASSIDSRSGTRDTQYF
TGTGCCAGTAGTATAGATAGTAGGAGCGGGACAAGGGATACGCAGTATTTT
>TRBV7-2|15|-|TRBJ2-1|TRBD2
CASSLEGLAGVGQFF
TGTGCCAGCAGCTTAGAAGGGCTAGCGGGGGTTGGGCAGTTCTTC
>TRBV2|13|-|TRBJ2-3|TRBD2
CASNTGGLGTQYF
TGTGCCAGCAACACGGGAGGGCTGGGCACGCAGTATTTT
>TRBV7-9|15|-|TRBJ2-1|-
CASSLAPGVSYEQFF
TGTGCCAGCAGCTTAGCGCCGGGGGTTTCGTATGAGCAGTTCTTC
>TRBV30|11|-|TRBJ1-2|-
CAGTQNYGYTF
TGTGCCGGGACTCAGAACTATGGCTACACCTTC
>TRBV6-5|15|-|TRBJ2-1|TRBD2
CASRGGRWGYNEQFF
TGTGCCAGCAGGGGAGGGAGGTGGGGCTACAATGAGCAGTTCTTC
>TRBV14|14|-|TRBJ2-1|-
CASSQEGAYNEQFF
TGTGCCAGCAGCCAAGAGGGAGCATACAATGAGCAGTTCTTC
>TRBV27|14|-|TRBJ1-5|-
CASSSHRERVAQHF
TGTGCCAGCAGTTCCCACAGGGAGCGGGTGGCCCAGCATTTT
>TRBV5-4|13|-|TRBJ2-2|-
CASSLAVFGELFF
TGTGCCAGCAGCTTGGCTGTTTTCGGGGAGCTGTTTTTT
>TRBV6-5|14|-|TRBJ2-3|TRBD2
CASSLLAGADTQYF
TGTGCCAGCAGTTTATTAGCGGGAGCAGATACGCAGTATTTT
>TRBV28|13|-|TRBJ2-7|-
CASSDSSSYEQYF
TGTGCCAGCAGCGACAGTAGCTCCTACGAGCAGTACTTC
>TRBV30|14|-|TRBJ2-3|-
CACPRGGDTDTQYF
TGTGCCTGCCCCCGTGGAGGAGACACAGATACGCAGTATTTT
>TRBV13|13|-|TRBJ2-3|-
CASSPWVTDTQYF
TGTGCCAGCAGCCCTTGGGTTACAGATACGCAGTATTTT
>TRBV5-1|18|-|TRBJ2-3|TRBD2
CASSLTNLAGGHTDTQYF
TGCGCCAGCAGCTTGACGAATCTAGCGGGAGGGCACACAGATACGCAGTATTTT
>TRBV5-1|16|-|TRBJ2-1|-
CASSLETGWLRNEQFF
TGCGCCAGCAGCTTAGAAACAGGGTGGTTGCGCAATGAGCAGTTCTTC
>TRBV2|14|-|TRBJ2-3|-
CASSLGLAADTQYF
TGTGCCAGCAGCCTCGGACTTGCCGCAGATACGCAGTATTTT
>TRBV28|17|-|TRBJ2-3|TRBD2
CASSLYGTSGRGDTQYF
TGTGCCAGCAGTTTGTATGGGACTAGCGGGAGGGGCGATACGCAGTATTTT
>TRBV28|15|-|TRBJ1-5|-
CATRSSRRGNQPQHF
TGTGCCACCCGAAGTTCGAGACGGGGAAATCAGCCCCAGCATTTT
>TRBV4-3|17|-|TRBJ1-2|-
CASSQDGHTKRVGGYTF
TGCGCCAGCAGCCAAGATGGTCATACGAAAAGGGTCGGGGGCTACACCTTC
>TRBV5-4|14|-|TRBJ1-1|-
CASSLQGMNTEAFF
TGTGCCAGCAGCTTGCAGGGTATGAACACTGAAGCTTTCTTT
>TRBV6-5|11|-|TRBJ1-1|-
CASSHGTEAFF
TGTGCCAGCAGTCACGGGACGGAAGCTTTCTTT
>TRBV6-1|17|-|TRBJ1-5|-
CASSGSDRGIFNQPQHF
TGTGCCAGCAGTGGATCGGACAGAGGGATATTCAATCAGCCCCAGCATTTT
>TRBV5-4|15|-|TRBJ2-5|-
CASSFELLGGETQYF
TGTGCCAGCAGCTTCGAACTGCTAGGAGGGGAGACCCAGTACTTC
>TRBV7-2|16|-|TRBJ1-3|-
CASSLSGLLSGNTIYF
TGTGCCAGCAGCTTGAGCGGGCTTCTCTCCGGAAACACCATATATTTT
>TRBV2|15|-|TRBJ2-1|TRBD2
CASRLLAGAYNEQFF
TGTGCCAGCAGGTTACTAGCGGGAGCTTACAATGAGCAGTTCTTC
>TRBV5-6|11|-|TRBJ1-1|-
CASSLRSLILF
TGTGCCAGCAGCTTGCGGTCCCTTATCCTCTTT
>TRBV11-2|16|-|TRBJ2-7|TRBD2
CASSLWGLAGTYEQYF
TGTGCCAGCAGCCTATGGGGACTAGCGGGAACCTACGAGCAGTACTTC
>TRBV7-9|12|-|TRBJ1-4|-
CASSPNNEKLFF
TGTGCCAGCAGCCCAAACAATGAAAAACTGTTTTTT
>TRBV27|13|-|TRBJ1-2|TRBD1
CASSGTALYGYTF
TGTGCCAGCAGCGGGACAGCCCTCTATGGCTACACCTTC
>TRBV29-1|13|-|TRBJ1-1|-
CSVGRGRGTEAFF
TGCAGCGTCGGGCGGGGGCGCGGCACTGAAGCTTTCTTT
>TRBV23-1|16|-|TRBJ2-1|TRBD2
CASSQTSGRFYNEQFF
TGCGCCAGCAGCCAGACTAGCGGGAGGTTCTACAATGAGCAGTTCTTC
>TRBV7-9|13|-|TRBJ2-1|TRBD2
CASSLGLAGGQFF
TGTGCCAGCAGCTTAGGACTAGCGGGAGGGCAGTTCTTC
>TRBV4-2|15|-|TRBJ2-2|TRBD1
CASSQGTGNSGELFF
TGTGCCAGCAGCCAGGGGACAGGGAATAGCGGGGAGCTGTTTTTT
>TRBV19|14|-|TRBJ1-5|-
CASSTGQRNQPQHF
TGTGCCAGTAGTACTGGACAGAGGAATCAGCCCCAGCATTTT
>TRBV9|14|-|TRBJ2-2|-
CASSVGTNTGELFF
TGTGCCAGCAGCGTAGGGACGAACACCGGGGAGCTGTTTTTT
>TRBV29-1|13|-|TRBJ1-1|-
CSVEDGRTAEAFF
TGCAGCGTTGAAGATGGTCGTACAGCAGAAGCTTTCTTT
>TRBV6-6|16|-|TRBJ2-5|TRBD1
CASSYTGQGNQETQYF
TGTGCCAGCAGTTACACGGGACAGGGTAACCAAGAGACCCAGTACTTC
>TRBV2|15|-|TRBJ2-5|TRBD1
CASSEAWAGGETQYF
TGTGCCAGCAGTGAAGCCTGGGCAGGGGGAGAGACCCAGTACTTC
>TRBV2|18|-|TRBJ2-3|TRBD2
CAILGLAGGRSSTDTQYF
TGTGCCATCCTGGGACTAGCGGGAGGCCGCTCCAGCACAGATACGCAGTATTTT
>TRBV28|15|-|TRBJ2-7|TRBD1
CASQLGTGTLRGQYF
TGTGCCAGCCAACTGGGGACAGGAACACTACGAGGGCAGTACTTC
>TRBV11-3|13|once|TRBJ2-5|-
CASSLRHAEAQYF
TGTGCCAGCAGCTTAAGGCACGCCGAGGCCCAGTACTTC